This TCR beta chain came from a study of TIL therapy for anti-PD-1-resistant metastatic lung cancer. On the study more broadly: Median patient age was 54, ranging about 35-80 years.

This was the immunoSEQ v3 assay. The table came from immunoSEQ multiplex PCR; TCRdb's copy has only in-frame clones and leaves some out. The table lists tens of thousands of clones, just over 70% of them singletons. Noted time point: pre-treatment sample, taken before nivolumab and TIL therapy. The tumor samples were excised metastases, mostly pleural nodules or supraclavicular lymph nodes. The V gene end was trimmed by 3 bases and the J gene end by 2 bases; junction bases not matched to a gene: 4. Germline V gives CDR1 SGDLS, CDR2 YYNGEE. The CDR3 contains 15 residues. Findings and limits, study-wide: Many TIL product clones were absent from baseline tumor, suggesting clonal contraction.

Of note for this clone: Its matching antigen is unknown. Other nucleotide sequences in the sample specify the same CDR3.

The sequencing here drew on tumor tissue, taken at baseline. The TCR originated in a person between 25 and 79 years old with non-small cell lung cancer. The rearrangement joins TRBV9 to TRBJ1-5; 8 bases match TRBD1. CDR3 loop: CASSATGGGNQPQHF. The CDR3 region has the DNA TGTGCCAGCAGCGCTACAGGGGGAGGCAATCAGCCCCAGCATTTT.